What follows are 20 T cell receptor beta chains derived from one specimen sequenced in a study of neurological immune-mediated disorders. TCRdb re-analysed the 5' RACE reads in MiXCR, keeping a single row per CDR3 protein. The profile shows roughly 56,000 distinct CDR3 sequences, about an eighth of them singletons. Input material: PBMCs. The receptors shown here come from a man aged 60 to 69 in good health.

This clonotype was counted many times. V and J are TRBV28 and TRBJ2-5; 9 bases are shared with TRBD1. The CDR3 loop spans 15 amino acids. CDR1 MDHEN and CDR2 SYDVKM come from the germline V gene. J gave up 3 bases and V 5 bases, and 7 bases lay outside the gene matches. CDR3 amino acids: CASSPGQGLKETQYF. The CDR3 DNA follows: TGTGCCAGCAGTCCGGGACAGGGATTAAAAGAGACCCAGTACTTC.

This clonotype was detected ten times or more. The rearrangement uses TRBV2 and TRBJ1-1, with 7 bases matching TRBD1. Trimming cost V 6 bases and J 3 bases; bases outside gene matches: 7. The V gene's germline CDR1 is SNHLY and CDR2 FYNNEI. There are 14 residues in the CDR3. The CDR3 DNA follows: TGTGCCAGCAGGTCTACAGGGGAACACACTGAAGCTTTCTTT. Amino acids: CASRSTGEHTEAFF.

This clonotype was seen repeatedly, ten times or more. The V and J genes are TRBV27 and TRBJ1-2; weak D call: TRBD1 (5 bases). Germline lookup yields CDR1 MNHEY and CDR2 SMNVEV (reference sequence). V gave up 8 bases and J gave up 2 bases, with 9 bases separating them. The CDR3 has 12 residues. This chain's CDR3 is CASARQNYGYTF. DNA for the CDR3: TGTGCCAGCGCCCGACAGAACTATGGCTACACCTTC.

There are many counts of this clonotype. The chain is built from TRBV24-1 and TRBJ2-5; D may be TRBD2 (5 bases). The length of the CDR3 is 15 residues. Trimming took off 6 bases at V and 1 base at J, with 14 bases between the two ends. The V gene's germline CDR1 is KGHDR and CDR2 SFDVKD. CDR3 in DNA: TGTGCCACCAGTCCTTCGGAAGAGGGCCAAGAGACCCAGTACTTC. Its translation: CATSPSEEGQETQYF.

This clonotype has a count of ten or more. This sequence joins TRBV6-2 or TRBV6-3 and TRBJ2-6; D gene uncertain. Germline V gives CDR1 MNHEY, CDR2 SVGEGT. CDR3 length equals 13 residues. Trimming left V 2 bases short and J 3 bases short, with 2 bases between. As DNA, the CDR3 is TGTGCCAGCAGTTACGGTGGGGCCAACGTCCTGACTTTC. This translates into CASSYGGANVLTF.

This clonotype was picked up many times. J is TRBJ1-2 and V is TRBV7-2, with 8 positions matching TRBD1. J was trimmed by 4 bases and V by 1 base; bases with no gene match: 2. Germline-derived CDR1 and CDR2 are SGHTA and FQGNSA. The CDR3 has 14 amino acids. The CDR3: CASSLVGQGYGYTF. The CDR3 DNA is TGTGCCAGCAGCTTAGTTGGACAGGGCTATGGCTACACCTTC.

This clonotype was observed at least ten times. The rearrangement uses TRBV12-3 or TRBV12-4 and TRBJ2-7; the match to TRBD1 covers 8 bases. The length of the CDR3 is 15 residues. J was trimmed by 4 bases and V by 4 bases; bases with no gene match: 9. CDR3 nucleotide sequence: TGTGCCAGCAGTTCCCGCGCCAGGGGGCAATACGAGCAGTACTTC. It translates to CASSSRARGQYEQYF.

This clonotype was found many times. V is TRBV12-3 or TRBV12-4 and J is TRBJ2-1, with TRBD2 matching 10 bases. Germline trimming cut 6 bases from V and 6 bases from J; bases unmatched to any gene: 5. The CDR3 length is 14 residues. The CDR3 spells CASRVSGGANEQFF. The DNA of the CDR3 is TGTGCCAGCAGGGTGAGCGGGGGGGCCAATGAGCAGTTCTTC.

This clonotype was counted at least ten times. The gene calls are TRBV20-1 and TRBJ2-7; D perhaps matches TRBD2 (6 bases). This CDR3 contains 14 residues. CDR1 is DFQATT, CDR2 SNEGSKA, per germline (reference sequence). Trimming pared 6 bases from V and 5 bases from J, leaving 20 bases between. The CDR3 is CSAARRAQWDEQYF. CDR3 nucleotides: TGCAGTGCCGCGAGGAGGGCCCAGTGGGACGAGCAGTACTTC.

In this sample, this clonotype turned up many times. This chain connects TRBV10-3 to TRBJ1-1, with a possible D match to TRBD1 (5 bases). Trimming stripped 8 bases from V and 3 bases from J, with 13 bases between. The length of the CDR3 is 13 residues. In germline, CDR1 is ENHRY, CDR2 SYGVKD. In DNA, the CDR3 is TGTGCCATCGAGACAGAACTATACACTGAAGCTTTCTTT. Translating gives CAIETELYTEAFF.

At least ten counts were recorded for this clonotype. The V gene is TRBV7-2, the J gene TRBJ1-3, with D perhaps TRBD1 (5 bases). The CDR3 covers 15 residues. V lost 5 bases and J 0 bases, leaving 11 bases between the germline ends. Germline lookup yields CDR1 SGHTA and CDR2 FQGNSA. The CDR3 coding sequence is TGTGCCAGCAGCGATCTGGGGGGCTCTGGAAACACCATATATTTT. Translation gives CASSDLGGSGNTIYF.

This chain connects TRBV6-2 or TRBV6-3 to TRBJ1-1; 8 positions agree with TRBD1. From germline, CDR1 is MNHEY and CDR2 SVGEGT. J was trimmed by 11 bases and V by 6 bases; bases with no gene match: 8. The length of the CDR3 is 12 residues. CDR3 DNA sequence: TGTGCCAGCAGACTCGACAGGGGAACGGCTTTCTTT. Its translation: CASRLDRGTAFF.

This clonotype was detected ten times or more. The rearrangement uses TRBV5-1 and TRBJ2-7, with unresolved D. The length of the CDR3 is 16 residues. V was cut by 1 base and J by 6 bases, with 20 bases left in between. Germline loops: CDR1 SGHRS, CDR2 YFSETQ. The chain's CDR3 is CASSLNIPVWSTEQYF. The CDR3 coding sequence is TGCGCCAGCAGCTTGAATATCCCCGTTTGGAGTACCGAGCAGTACTTC.

In its sample, this clonotype was seen a few times. The chain joins TRBV19 to TRBJ1-5; the D gene is possibly TRBD1 (5 bases). CDR1 is LNHDA, CDR2 SQIVND, per germline (reference sequence). Trimming shortened V by 1 base and J by 5 bases, and 12 bases separated the two germline ends. The CDR3 is 15 amino acids. The CDR3 loop is CASSIGGRSYQPQHF. The CDR3 nucleotides read TGTGCCAGTAGTATAGGGGGCCGTTCATATCAGCCCCAGCATTTT.

About this clonotype itself: A much more abundant neighbour one base away suggests this may be a read error. The rearrangement links TRBV20-1 to TRBJ2-1; the D call may be TRBD1 or TRBD2 (5 bases each). The CDR3 runs to 15 residues. Germline CDR1 reads DFQATT; CDR2 reads SNEGSKA (reference sequence). In DNA, the CDR3 is TGCAGTGCTAGAGATCGAACAGCGCCAGGGAGTGAGCAGTTATTC. It is translated as CSARDRTAPGSEQLF.

This clonotype was observed many times. The genes are TRBV25-1 and TRBJ1-3; D not resolved. Trimming removed 7 bases at V and 0 bases at J, with 7 bases between. The CDR3 is 13 amino acids. The germline V gene encodes CDR1 MGHDK and CDR2 SYGVNS. This CDR3 reads CASKTSSGNTIYF. In nucleotides, the CDR3 is TGTGCCAGCAAAACCTCCTCTGGAAACACCATATATTTT. Based on the CDR3 plus reference TRBV25-1 and TRBJ1-3, the full variable domain is EADIYQTPRYLVIGTGKKITLECSQTMGHDKMYWYQQDPGMELHLIHYSYGVNSTEKGDLSSESTVSRIRTEHFPLTLESARPSHTSQYLCASKTSSGNTIYFGEGSWLTVV.

This clonotype was observed at least ten times. The rearrangement links TRBV10-3 to TRBJ2-7; 7 bases are shared with TRBD2. The V segment lost 3 bases and the J segment 2 bases; nucleotides outside the gene matches: 7. Germline lookup yields CDR1 ENHRY and CDR2 SYGVKD. This CDR3 is 15 amino acids long. CDR3 in DNA: TGTGCCATCAGTGACCCGGGGAGCGGGGCCTACGAGCAGTACTTC. This gives the protein CAISDPGSGAYEQYF.

Ten or more counts support this clonotype. V is TRBV12-3 or TRBV12-4 and J is TRBJ2-1, with TRBD1 matching over 7 bases. With 3 bases clipped from V and 4 bases from J, the junction kept 6 bases outside the gene matches. CDR3 length: 15 amino acids. The CDR3 nucleotides are TGTGCCAGCAGTTTTACCGGGACAGCTTACAATGAGCAGTTCTTC. Translated, it gives CASSFTGTAYNEQFF.

This clonotype occurred many times. Relative to the germline gene, one junction end is altered; a read error may explain this. The J gene is TRBJ1-6, the V gene TRBV20-1; D is ambiguous. The CDR3 has 9 residues. Per germline, CDR1 DFQATT and CDR2 SNEGSKA (reference sequence). The CDR3 sequence is CRAGVPLHF. CDR3 nucleotide sequence: TGTAGAGCCGGGGTCCCCCTCCACTTT.

In this sample, this clonotype turned up many times. V is TRBV7-2 and J is TRBJ2-1; 12 bases are a match to TRBD2. This CDR3 region has 18 residues. Germline V gene sequence: CDR1 SGHTA, CDR2 FQGNSA. Trimming took 5 bases from V and 0 from J; bases not matched to a gene: 8. Here the CDR3 DNA reads TGTGCCAGCAGCCCGGGACTAGCGGGTTCTAGCTCCTACAATGAGCAGTTCTTC. Protein: CASSPGLAGSSSYNEQFF.